A selection of T cell receptor beta chains follows, all from one sample in a study of T cell responses to AZD1222 COVID-19 vaccine. The data were produced by immunoSEQ multiplex PCR, yet TCRdb's version contains in-frame clones alone and is incomplete. The sample holds 130,000 or so clones, around 90% seen once. The sequenced sample was peripheral blood, obtained on day 0 of AZD1222 vaccination. The receptor source for this set is an adult in good health. CDR3s include the opening cysteine and the closing phenylalanine or tryptophan. A D gene is named only where the DNA matches it firmly. A row's size may be missing; if present it is once, few, many or a size class.

d_gene: -; v_gene: TRBV14; abundance: -; j_gene: TRBJ1-2; CDR3nt: TGTGCCAGCAGCCAAGACTTGTCAATCTATGGCTACACCTTC; CDR3aa: CASSQDLSIYGYTF
d_gene: -; v_gene: TRBV2; abundance: -; j_gene: TRBJ1-1; CDR3nt: TGTGCCAGCAGTGAGGAGGTAATCTCCGAGTGGGGCACTGAAGCTTTCTTT; CDR3aa: CASSEEVISEWGTEAFF
d_gene: TRBD1; v_gene: TRBV11-1; abundance: few; j_gene: TRBJ1-1; CDR3nt: TGTGCCAGCAGCTCCCGGGACAGGGGGATTTTGGCTGAAGCTTTCTTT; CDR3aa: CASSSRDRGILAEAFF
d_gene: -; v_gene: TRBV3-1/TRBV3-2; abundance: -; j_gene: TRBJ2-7; CDR3nt: TGTGCCAGCAGCCAAAACCTAGCCTCCTACGAGCAGTACTTC; CDR3aa: CASSQNLASYEQYF
d_gene: -; v_gene: TRBV2; abundance: -; j_gene: TRBJ1-1; CDR3nt: TGTGCCAGCAGTGCCCGGGACCGCCGAACAACTGAAGCTTTCTTT; CDR3aa: CASSARDRRTTEAFF
d_gene: -; v_gene: TRBV5-1; abundance: -; j_gene: TRBJ1-1; CDR3nt: TGCGCCAGCAGCGCACCCGAGGGGAGGGCTGAAGCTTTCTTT; CDR3aa: CASSAPEGRAEAFF
d_gene: TRBD1; v_gene: TRBV11-2; abundance: -; j_gene: TRBJ2-1; CDR3nt: TGTGCCAGCAGCTCGTACAGGGGACCGTTTTTTGAGCAGTTCTTC; CDR3aa: CASSSYRGPFFEQFF
d_gene: TRBD1; v_gene: TRBV9; abundance: -; j_gene: TRBJ1-6; CDR3nt: TGTGCCAGCAGCGGAGGGACAGGGAATTCACCCCTCCACTTT; CDR3aa: CASSGGTGNSPLHF
d_gene: -; v_gene: TRBV4-3; abundance: -; j_gene: TRBJ1-1; CDR3nt: TGCGCCAGCAGCCAAGACAGGAGTAGAAAGCTAGCTACTGAAGCTTTCTTT; CDR3aa: CASSQDRSRKLATEAFF
d_gene: -; v_gene: TRBV4-3; abundance: -; j_gene: TRBJ2-1; CDR3nt: TGCGCCAGCAGCCTGAGTAGCGTCCCCAATGAGCAGTTCTTC; CDR3aa: CASSLSSVPNEQFF
d_gene: -; v_gene: TRBV30; abundance: -; j_gene: TRBJ2-7; CDR3nt: TGTGCCTGGCACCGAGTAGCGGATGGGAGCGAGCAGTACTTC; CDR3aa: CAWHRVADGSEQYF
d_gene: -; v_gene: TRBV5-4; abundance: -; j_gene: TRBJ2-3; CDR3nt: TGTGCCAGCAGCCGACCGGGAACCTCTAGCACAGATACGCAGTATTTT; CDR3aa: CASSRPGTSSTDTQYF
d_gene: -; v_gene: TRBV3-1/TRBV3-2; abundance: -; j_gene: TRBJ1-2; CDR3nt: TGTGCCAGCAGCCCCCGGGAGGCCCTAGGGAACTATGGCTACACCTTC; CDR3aa: CASSPREALGNYGYTF
d_gene: -; v_gene: TRBV4-3; abundance: -; j_gene: TRBJ1-1; CDR3nt: TGCGCCAGCAGCCAAGATCTTCGGGGGAACACTGAAGCTTTCTTT; CDR3aa: CASSQDLRGNTEAFF
d_gene: -; v_gene: TRBV5-5; abundance: -; j_gene: TRBJ1-5; CDR3nt: TGTGCCAGCAGCTTTGGGCTACTGGGCAATCAGCCCCAGCATTTT; CDR3aa: CASSFGLLGNQPQHF
d_gene: TRBD1; v_gene: TRBV4-3; abundance: -; j_gene: TRBJ2-6; CDR3nt: TGCGCCAGCAGCCCCCAAGGAGCCGGGACAGGACGATCTGGGGCCAACGTCCTGACTTTC; CDR3aa: CASSPQGAGTGRSGANVLTF
d_gene: -; v_gene: TRBV30; abundance: -; j_gene: TRBJ1-2; CDR3nt: TGTGCCTGGCAGGGGTCCTATGGCTACACCTTC; CDR3aa: CAWQGSYGYTF
d_gene: -; v_gene: TRBV19; abundance: -; j_gene: TRBJ2-7; CDR3nt: TGTGCCAGTAGTATCGGGGGAAACGAGCAGTACTTC; CDR3aa: CASSIGGNEQYF
d_gene: -; v_gene: TRBV10-3; abundance: -; j_gene: TRBJ2-2; CDR3nt: TGTGCCATCAGTGGAGGTAGAAGCACCGGGGAGCTGTTTTTT; CDR3aa: CAISGGRSTGELFF
d_gene: TRBD1; v_gene: TRBV18; abundance: -; j_gene: TRBJ2-1; CDR3nt: TGTGCCAGCTCACGGACGGACAGGGGGTTAGGCGATGAGCAGTTCTTC; CDR3aa: CASSRTDRGLGDEQFF
d_gene: TRBD2; v_gene: TRBV5-1; abundance: -; j_gene: TRBJ2-1; CDR3nt: TGCGCCAGCAGCTTGGCGGGGACTAGCGGGGGGAGCTCCTACAATGAGCAGTTCTTC; CDR3aa: CASSLAGTSGGSSYNEQFF
d_gene: -; v_gene: TRBV19; abundance: -; j_gene: TRBJ1-1; CDR3nt: TGTGCCAGTAGTCCTCCAGAATGGACGGACACTGAAGCTTTCTTT; CDR3aa: CASSPPEWTDTEAFF
d_gene: TRBD2; v_gene: TRBV7-3; abundance: -; j_gene: TRBJ2-3; CDR3nt: TGTGCCAGCAGCTTATCCCCAGCGGGGACCACAGATACGCAGTATTTT; CDR3aa: CASSLSPAGTTDTQYF
d_gene: -; v_gene: TRBV5-1; abundance: -; j_gene: TRBJ1-3; CDR3nt: TGCGCCAGCAGTCCGAGCCCAGGGGAAGGAAACACCATATATTTT; CDR3aa: CASSPSPGEGNTIYF
d_gene: -; v_gene: TRBV19; abundance: -; j_gene: TRBJ1-2; CDR3nt: TGTGCCAGTAGTATAGGGAGAAGATTTGGCTACACCTTC; CDR3aa: CASSIGRRFGYTF
d_gene: -; v_gene: TRBV7-9; abundance: -; j_gene: TRBJ1-2; CDR3nt: TGTGCCAGCAGCTTCCGTCAGGGGCCTGGGTATGGCTACACCTTC; CDR3aa: CASSFRQGPGYGYTF
d_gene: TRBD1; v_gene: TRBV27; abundance: -; j_gene: TRBJ2-1; CDR3nt: TGTGCCAGCAGCACCGGGACAGGGGGTTTTTGGAATGAGCAGTTCTTC; CDR3aa: CASSTGTGGFWNEQFF
d_gene: TRBD1; v_gene: TRBV30; abundance: few; j_gene: TRBJ1-6; CDR3nt: TGTGCCTGGGGGACAGGGGAGAGGACCCTCCACTTT; CDR3aa: CAWGTGERTLHF
d_gene: -; v_gene: TRBV27; abundance: -; j_gene: TRBJ1-2; CDR3nt: TGTGCCAGCAGTTTATCGGTGGGGTTGTATGGCTACACCTTC; CDR3aa: CASSLSVGLYGYTF
d_gene: -; v_gene: TRBV7-2; abundance: once; j_gene: TRBJ1-5; CDR3nt: TGTGCCAGCAATTCCAGGGTTAGCAATCAGCCCCAGCATTTT; CDR3aa: CASNSRVSNQPQHF
d_gene: TRBD1; v_gene: TRBV4-1; abundance: -; j_gene: TRBJ1-1; CDR3nt: TGCGCCAGCAGCCAAGGGGACAGTCGGAGCGAAGCTTTCTTT; CDR3aa: CASSQGDSRSEAFF
d_gene: TRBD1; v_gene: TRBV5-1; abundance: once; j_gene: TRBJ1-4; CDR3nt: TGCGCCAGCAGCCCCGGACAGGGGGGTGAAAAACTGTTTTTT; CDR3aa: CASSPGQGGEKLFF
d_gene: -; v_gene: TRBV11-3; abundance: once; j_gene: TRBJ1-1; CDR3nt: TGTGCCAGCAGCGTGGAGGGAACTGAAGCTTTCTTT; CDR3aa: CASSVEGTEAFF
d_gene: TRBD1; v_gene: TRBV6-2/TRBV6-3; abundance: -; j_gene: TRBJ1-1; CDR3nt: TGTGCCAGCAGTTACCTTGACAGGGACGCTGAAGCTTTCTTT; CDR3aa: CASSYLDRDAEAFF
d_gene: -; v_gene: TRBV7-8; abundance: -; j_gene: TRBJ2-1; CDR3nt: TGTGCCAGCAGCTCCCTTCCCAGGGGCCGATACAATGAGCAGTTCTTC; CDR3aa: CASSSLPRGRYNEQFF
d_gene: -; v_gene: TRBV7-9; abundance: once; j_gene: TRBJ2-3; CDR3nt: TGTGCCAGCAGCAAGGACAGGGAGGGAGATACGCAGTATTTT; CDR3aa: CASSKDREGDTQYF
d_gene: -; v_gene: TRBV6-5; abundance: -; j_gene: TRBJ1-1; CDR3nt: TGTGCCAGCCAGACTTGGGTCAACACTGAAGCTTTCTTT; CDR3aa: CASQTWVNTEAFF
d_gene: TRBD2; v_gene: TRBV3-1/TRBV3-2; abundance: -; j_gene: TRBJ2-1; CDR3nt: TGTGCCAGCAGCTTTGGCGTACGTAGCGGGGGGGCTAGGAATGAGCAGTTCTTC; CDR3aa: CASSFGVRSGGARNEQFF
d_gene: -; v_gene: TRBV15; abundance: many; j_gene: TRBJ1-5; CDR3nt: TGTGCCACCAGCACCAGACAAACGGGTCAGCCCCAGCATTTT; CDR3aa: CATSTRQTGQPQHF
d_gene: -; v_gene: TRBV2; abundance: -; j_gene: TRBJ1-2; CDR3nt: TGTGCCAGCAGTGAACTGGATCGCGCAGGGTCGCATGGCTACACCTTC; CDR3aa: CASSELDRAGSHGYTF
d_gene: -; v_gene: TRBV9; abundance: -; j_gene: TRBJ2-2; CDR3nt: TGTGCCAGCACCGTCGGTCCAAACACCGGGGAGCTGTTTTTT; CDR3aa: CASTVGPNTGELFF
d_gene: -; v_gene: TRBV5-6; abundance: -; j_gene: TRBJ2-7; CDR3nt: TGTGCCAGCAGCTTGAGGGGGACTGGGAGCTCCTACGAGCAGTACTTC; CDR3aa: CASSLRGTGSSYEQYF
d_gene: TRBD1; v_gene: TRBV4-1; abundance: -; j_gene: TRBJ1-1; CDR3nt: TGCGCCAGCAGACGGACAGGGCAGACTGAAGCTTTCTTT; CDR3aa: CASRRTGQTEAFF
d_gene: TRBD1; v_gene: TRBV27; abundance: -; j_gene: TRBJ2-3; CDR3nt: TGTGCCAGCAGGGGGGACAGTTCTAGCACAGATACGCAGTATTTT; CDR3aa: CASRGDSSSTDTQYF
d_gene: -; v_gene: TRBV15; abundance: -; j_gene: TRBJ2-1; CDR3nt: TGTGCCACCAGCAGAGGTAGTAACCCGTACAATGAGCAGTTCTTC; CDR3aa: CATSRGSNPYNEQFF
d_gene: TRBD1; v_gene: TRBV24-1; abundance: -; j_gene: TRBJ2-1; CDR3nt: TGTGCCACCAGTGACGAGGGGGCGAGCTCCTACAATGAGCAGTTCTTC; CDR3aa: CATSDEGASSYNEQFF
d_gene: -; v_gene: TRBV19; abundance: few; j_gene: TRBJ2-2; CDR3nt: TGTGCCAGTAGTAATCCGAACACCGGGGAGCTGTTTTTT; CDR3aa: CASSNPNTGELFF
d_gene: -; v_gene: TRBV3-1/TRBV3-2; abundance: -; j_gene: TRBJ1-2; CDR3nt: TGTGCCAGCAGCCAAGATTCCAGTAACTATGGCTACACCTTC; CDR3aa: CASSQDSSNYGYTF
d_gene: -; v_gene: TRBV20-1; abundance: -; j_gene: TRBJ1-5; CDR3nt: TGCAGTGCTAGTTCCGGGCGAGGCAATCAGCCCCAGCATTTT; CDR3aa: CSASSGRGNQPQHF
d_gene: -; v_gene: TRBV30; abundance: -; j_gene: TRBJ1-2; CDR3nt: TGTGCCTGGAGTGTAGGTAGAGGGACCGGCTACACCTTC; CDR3aa: CAWSVGRGTGYTF
d_gene: -; v_gene: TRBV12-3/TRBV12-4; abundance: -; j_gene: TRBJ2-3; CDR3nt: TGTGCCAGCAGCCCAAACAGAAATACGCAGTATTTT; CDR3aa: CASSPNRNTQYF
d_gene: TRBD1; v_gene: TRBV4-2; abundance: -; j_gene: TRBJ2-7; CDR3nt: TGTGCCAGCAGCCAACGACAGGGCCCCAGCTCCTACGAGCAGTACTTC; CDR3aa: CASSQRQGPSSYEQYF
d_gene: -; v_gene: TRBV19; abundance: -; j_gene: TRBJ1-2; CDR3nt: TGTGCCAGTAGTATCGGCGCAGGGATGGGTGGCTACACCTTC; CDR3aa: CASSIGAGMGGYTF
d_gene: -; v_gene: TRBV29-1; abundance: -; j_gene: TRBJ1-1; CDR3nt: TGCAGCGTTCAAGGGGCCGGAAACACTGAAGCTTTCTTT; CDR3aa: CSVQGAGNTEAFF
d_gene: TRBD1; v_gene: TRBV5-1; abundance: -; j_gene: TRBJ2-5; CDR3nt: TGCGCCAGCAGCCAAAGGGACAGGAGCCAAGAGACCCAGTACTTC; CDR3aa: CASSQRDRSQETQYF
d_gene: -; v_gene: TRBV9; abundance: -; j_gene: TRBJ2-7; CDR3nt: TGTGCCAGCAGCTCCTACGAGCAGTACTTC; CDR3aa: CASSSYEQYF